Listed below are T cell receptor beta chains from one sample, sequenced in a study of cytomegalovirus exposure and HLA in healthy donors. Some clones are missing from TCRdb's copy, which holds only in-frame ones; the method was immunoSEQ multiplex PCR. Of approximately 150,000 clones in the sample, about 80% were seen once. Sequencing input: PBMCs. The receptor source for this set is a man aged 25-40 years in good health and CMV-seropositive. The CDR3 runs from the conserved cysteine through the conserved F or W. The D gene is left open where the match is weak. The size of a clone is reported for some rows only, either as once, few or many, or as a class for expanded clones.

V gene,D gene,clone size,J gene,CDR3 protein,CDR3 DNA
TRBV4-3,-,-,TRBJ2-7,CASSQAWGVYEQYF,TGCGCCAGCAGCCAAGCCTGGGGGGTCTACGAGCAGTACTTC
TRBV28,TRBD2,-,TRBJ2-1,CASSPGTSGRAVDEQFF,TGTGCCAGCAGTCCCGGGACTAGCGGGAGGGCCGTTGATGAGCAGTTCTTC
TRBV9,TRBD1,-,TRBJ2-7,CATGCRTGTGWCEQYF,TGTGCCACCGGCTGCAGAACCGGGACAGGGTGGTGCGAGCAGTACTTC
TRBV10-3,TRBD1,-,TRBJ2-2,CAITGQGPGELFF,TGTGCCATCACCGGACAGGGGCCCGGGGAGCTGTTTTTT
TRBV6-1,-,-,TRBJ1-2,CASSEYGSSYGYTF,TGTGCCAGCAGTGAATACGGGTCCAGCTATGGCTACACCTTC
TRBV6-1,-,-,TRBJ2-5,CASIEETQYF,TGTGCCAGCATAGAAGAGACCCAGTACTTC
TRBV6-5,TRBD1,-,TRBJ2-7,CASRNGQGSYEQYF,TGTGCCAGCAGAAACGGACAGGGATCATACGAGCAGTACTTC
TRBV28,TRBD2,-,TRBJ2-1,CASSSRTSGHNEQFF,TGTGCCAGCAGTTCCCGCACTAGCGGGCACAATGAGCAGTTCTTC
TRBV28,-,-,TRBJ2-3,CASIGPLRGDTQYF,TGTGCCAGCATAGGACCCCTTCGGGGGGATACGCAGTATTTT
TRBV4-1,-,-,TRBJ1-4,CASSHWIGAGGEEEKLFF,TGCGCCAGCAGCCATTGGATCGGAGCGGGAGGCGAGGAGGAAAAACTGTTTTTT
TRBV2,TRBD2,-,TRBJ2-5,CASRSGTSGVRETQYF,TGTGCCAGCCGGTCGGGGACTAGCGGGGTTCGGGAGACCCAGTACTTC
TRBV4-2,-,-,TRBJ2-2,CASSQEVLRDANTGELFF,TGTGCCAGCAGCCAAGAGGTGCTGCGGGACGCGAACACCGGGGAGCTGTTTTTT
TRBV7-9,-,-,TRBJ2-5,CASSLGTARETQYF,TGTGCCAGCAGCTTAGGAACAGCCAGGGAGACCCAGTACTTC
TRBV2,-,-,TRBJ1-2,CASTGDNYGYTF,TGTGCCAGCACCGGGGATAACTATGGCTACACCTTC
TRBV7-9,-,-,TRBJ2-7,CSSSNPGRAYEQYF,TGTTCCAGCAGTAATCCTGGCCGGGCCTACGAGCAGTACTTC
TRBV28,TRBD2,few,TRBJ2-7,CASRSPLAVFYEQYF,TGTGCCAGCAGATCTCCGCTAGCGGTCTTCTACGAGCAGTACTTC
TRBV7-8,TRBD2,-,TRBJ2-5,CASSPRGGAGGLQETQYF,TGTGCCAGCAGCCCCCGGGGAGGGGCGGGAGGACTCCAAGAGACCCAGTACTTC
TRBV6-1,-,-,TRBJ2-7,CASSDSGGEQYF,TGTGCCAGCAGTGACTCGGGTGGCGAGCAGTACTTC
TRBV19,-,-,TRBJ1-2,CASSIERQIYGYTF,TGTGCCAGTAGTATAGAGCGGCAGATCTATGGCTACACCTTC
TRBV6-1,TRBD2,-,TRBJ2-3,CASREGLAGTTDTQYF,TGTGCCAGCAGGGAAGGACTAGCGGGAACCACAGATACGCAGTATTTT
TRBV27,-,-,TRBJ2-7,CASSSVLDSYEQYF,TGTGCCAGCAGTTCCGTACTAGACTCCTACGAGCAGTACTTC
TRBV15,TRBD1,-,TRBJ1-6,CATSRDRGDSPLHF,TGTGCCACCAGCAGGGACAGGGGGGATTCACCCCTCCACTTT
TRBV5-1,-,-,TRBJ2-3,CASRDGSTDTQYF,TGCGCCAGCAGAGACGGGAGCACAGATACGCAGTATTTT
TRBV9,TRBD2,-,TRBJ2-2,CASSVLGGSGNTGELFF,TGTGCCAGCAGCGTTCTTGGCGGGAGTGGCAACACCGGGGAGCTGTTTTTT
TRBV19,-,-,TRBJ2-7,CASSRSGDSYEQYF,TGTGCCAGTAGTAGGTCCGGGGACTCCTACGAGCAGTACTTC
TRBV30,TRBD1,-,TRBJ2-7,CAWSADRAYEQYF,TGTGCCTGGAGTGCGGACAGGGCTTACGAGCAGTACTTC
TRBV7-2,-,-,TRBJ1-2,CASSLAQNYGYTF,TGTGCCAGCAGCTTAGCACAGAACTATGGCTACACCTTC
TRBV7-2,-,-,TRBJ1-5,CASSPGTITLQPQHF,TGTGCCAGCAGCCCTGGGACAATCACCCTCCAGCCCCAGCATTTT
TRBV6-6,TRBD1,-,TRBJ2-7,CASSQGIDRGVNEQYF,TGTGCCAGCAGTCAAGGGATCGACAGGGGAGTGAACGAGCAGTACTTC
TRBV7-2,TRBD2,once,TRBJ2-3,CASSLALVVAGGSIDTQYF,TGTGCCAGCAGCTTAGCGCTGGTGGTAGCGGGGGGGTCGATAGATACGCAGTATTTT
TRBV7-6,TRBD2,-,TRBJ2-2,CASSLEVAGGSTGELFF,TGTGCCAGCAGCTTGGAGGTAGCGGGGGGGAGCACCGGGGAGCTGTTTTTT
TRBV6-4,TRBD1,few,TRBJ1-5,CASLPGTGASGQPQHF,TGTGCCAGCCTTCCCGGGACAGGGGCGAGCGGTCAGCCCCAGCATTTT
TRBV7-9,TRBD2,-,TRBJ2-1,CASRSGTSGEGEQFF,TGTGCCAGCAGATCCGGGACTAGCGGTGAGGGTGAGCAGTTCTTC
TRBV25-1,TRBD2,-,TRBJ2-3,CASSESGLAPAGTDTQYF,TGTGCCAGCAGTGAATCCGGACTAGCGCCAGCAGGCACAGATACGCAGTATTTT
TRBV2,-,once,TRBJ2-1,CASSETGTTMRQFF,TGTGCCAGCAGTGAGACAGGAACCACAATGAGGCAGTTCTTC
TRBV5-6,-,-,TRBJ1-5,CASSLGGDQPQHF,TGTGCCAGCAGCTTGGGGGGGGATCAGCCCCAGCATTTT
TRBV6-6,TRBD2,-,TRBJ2-1,CASGLQVAGNEQFF,TGTGCCAGCGGATTACAGGTAGCGGGCAATGAGCAGTTCTTC
TRBV11-2,-,-,TRBJ2-2,CASSAQATGELFF,TGTGCCAGCAGCGCACAGGCCACCGGGGAGCTGTTTTTT
TRBV7-2,-,-,TRBJ2-3,CASSLHLGTVGTQYF,TGTGCCAGCAGCCTACACCTCGGGACTGTTGGTACGCAGTATTTT
TRBV7-9,-,-,TRBJ1-4,CASSLRQTNEKLFF,TGTGCCAGCAGCTTAAGACAGACTAATGAAAAACTGTTTTTT
TRBV2,TRBD2,-,TRBJ2-5,CASSRGTSGQETQYF,TGTGCCAGCAGCCGCGGGACTAGCGGCCAAGAGACCCAGTACTTC
TRBV5-8,-,-,TRBJ1-5,CASSLAAAPQPQHF,TGTGCCAGCAGCTTGGCCGCGGCGCCGCAGCCCCAGCATTTT